A selection of T cell receptor beta chains follows, all from one sample in a study of patients with pleural tuberculosis. TCRdb recomputed calls from the reads with MiXCR, one row per CDR3 protein. The data hold approximately 53,000 distinct CDR3 sequences, with less than 8% observed a single time. Every receptor here comes from a human donor with pleural tuberculosis. Each CDR3 is given with its conserved first and last residue. A D gene is named only where the DNA matches it firmly. Where a row states a size, it is once, few, many or the class of an expanded clone; other rows omit it.

size: NA
D: NA
J: TRBJ2-6
V: TRBV2
CDR3: CASSEGTGANVLTF
DNA: TGTGCCAGCAGCGAGGGGACTGGGGCCAACGTCCTGACTTTC

size: many
D: TRBD1
J: TRBJ1-4
V: TRBV2
CDR3: CASSATGVVEKLFF
DNA: TGTGCCAGCAGCGCTACAGGGGTAGTCGAAAAACTGTTTTTT

size: NA
D: NA
J: TRBJ1-3
V: TRBV29-1
CDR3: CSVSGYTGNTIYF
DNA: TGCAGCGTTTCGGGGTATACTGGAAACACCATATATTTT

size: NA
D: NA
J: TRBJ1-2
V: TRBV4-3
CDR3: CASKGPLGYTF
DNA: TGCGCCAGCAAAGGGCCCCTTGGCTACACCTTC

size: many
D: NA
J: TRBJ2-1
V: TRBV11-1
CDR3: CASSLRPRVNEQFF
DNA: TGTGCCAGCAGCTTAAGACCCCGAGTGAATGAGCAGTTCTTC

size: many
D: TRBD1
J: TRBJ1-2
V: TRBV27
CDR3: CASSFRDRRASTF
DNA: TGTGCCAGCAGTTTCCGGGACAGACGGGCCAGCACCTTC

size: many
D: NA
J: TRBJ1-3
V: TRBV2
CDR3: CASSERQGSGNTIYF
DNA: TGTGCCAGCAGCGAACGCCAGGGATCTGGAAACACCATATATTTT

size: many
D: NA
J: TRBJ2-3
V: TRBV2
CDR3: CASRRGTDTQYF
DNA: TGTGCCAGCAGGAGAGGCACAGATACGCAGTATTTT

size: many
D: TRBD1
J: TRBJ1-6
V: TRBV19
CDR3: CASTADRGRSPLHF
DNA: TGTGCCAGTACCGCGGACAGGGGGCGGTCACCCCTCCACTTT

size: many
D: NA
J: TRBJ2-7
V: TRBV25-1
CDR3: CASSRVSGPYEQYF
DNA: TGTGCCAGCAGTAGAGTGAGCGGGCCCTACGAGCAGTACTTC

size: many
D: NA
J: TRBJ2-3
V: TRBV4-2
CDR3: CASSQEKGLGTDTQYF
DNA: TGTGCCAGCAGCCAAGAGAAGGGACTTGGCACAGATACGCAGTATTTT

size: few
D: NA
J: TRBJ2-3
V: TRBV29-1
CDR3: CSVFPYTDTQYF
DNA: TGCAGCGTTTTCCCCTACACAGATACGCAGTATTTT

size: many
D: NA
J: TRBJ2-1
V: TRBV25-1
CDR3: CASSERNGFYNEQFF
DNA: TGTGCCAGCAGTGAACGGAACGGATTCTACAATGAGCAGTTCTTC

size: few
D: NA
J: TRBJ2-3
V: TRBV10-3
CDR3: CAIREAGAHTDTQYF
DNA: TGTGCCATCAGAGAGGCGGGGGCCCACACAGATACGCAGTATTTT

size: once
D: NA
J: TRBJ2-3
V: TRBV28
CDR3: CASSFGPNTGERYF
DNA: TGTGCCAGCAGTTTCGGTCCGAACACCGGGGAGCGGTATTTT

size: many
D: TRBD2
J: TRBJ2-5
V: TRBV4-2
CDR3: CASSRGLAEETQYF
DNA: TGTGCCAGCAGCCGTGGACTAGCGGAAGAGACCCAGTACTTC

size: many
D: NA
J: TRBJ2-1
V: TRBV18
CDR3: CASSPLNNEQFF
DNA: TGTGCCAGCTCACCCCTAAACAATGAGCAGTTCTTC